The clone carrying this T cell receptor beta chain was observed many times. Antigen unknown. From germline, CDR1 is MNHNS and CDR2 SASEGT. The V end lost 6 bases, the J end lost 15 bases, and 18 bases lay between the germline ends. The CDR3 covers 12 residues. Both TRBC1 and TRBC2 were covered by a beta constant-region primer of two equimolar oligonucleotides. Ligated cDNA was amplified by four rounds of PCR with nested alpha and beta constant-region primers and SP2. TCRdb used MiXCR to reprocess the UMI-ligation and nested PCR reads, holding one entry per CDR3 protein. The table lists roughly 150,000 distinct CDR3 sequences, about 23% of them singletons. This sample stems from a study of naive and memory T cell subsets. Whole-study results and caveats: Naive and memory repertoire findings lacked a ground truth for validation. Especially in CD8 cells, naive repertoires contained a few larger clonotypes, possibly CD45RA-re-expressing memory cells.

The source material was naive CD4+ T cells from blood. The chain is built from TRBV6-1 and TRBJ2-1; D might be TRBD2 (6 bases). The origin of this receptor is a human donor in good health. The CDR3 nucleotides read TGTGCCAGCAGGTCCGGGACTCGGGACGTGTTCTTC. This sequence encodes CASRSGTRDVFF.